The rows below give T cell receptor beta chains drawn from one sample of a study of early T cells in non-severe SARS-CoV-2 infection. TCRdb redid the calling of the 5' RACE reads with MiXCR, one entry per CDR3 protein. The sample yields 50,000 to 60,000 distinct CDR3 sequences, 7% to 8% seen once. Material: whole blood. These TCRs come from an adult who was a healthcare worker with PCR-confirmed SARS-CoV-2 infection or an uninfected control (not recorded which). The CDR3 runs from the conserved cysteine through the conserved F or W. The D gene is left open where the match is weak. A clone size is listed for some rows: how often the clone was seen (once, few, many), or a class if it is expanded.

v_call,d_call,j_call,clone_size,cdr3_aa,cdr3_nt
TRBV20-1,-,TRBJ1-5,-,CSASTGSNQPQHF,TGCAGTGCCAGTACAGGTAGCAATCAGCCCCAGCATTTT
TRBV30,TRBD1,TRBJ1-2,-,CAWSGTGAGYTF,TGTGCCTGGAGTGGGACAGGGGCTGGCTACACCTTC
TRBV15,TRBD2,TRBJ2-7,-,CATSRGTSHYEQYF,TGTGCCACCAGCAGGGGGACTAGCCACTACGAGCAGTACTTC
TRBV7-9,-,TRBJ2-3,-,CASSWERSTDTQYF,TGTGCCAGCAGCTGGGAGCGGAGCACAGATACGCAGTATTTT
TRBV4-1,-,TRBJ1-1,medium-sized,CASSLTGAGTEAFF,TGCGCCAGCAGCCTGACAGGAGCGGGGACTGAAGCTTTCTTT
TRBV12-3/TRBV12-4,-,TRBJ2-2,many,CASSFQGSNTGELFF,TGTGCCAGCAGTTTTCAGGGGTCGAACACCGGGGAGCTGTTTTTT
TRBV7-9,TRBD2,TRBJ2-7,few,CASSLALAGSEEQYF,TGTGCCAGCAGCTTGGCACTAGCGGGGAGTGAAGAGCAGTACTTC
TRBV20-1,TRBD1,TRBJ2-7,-,CSARPVPGQGTYEQYF,TGCAGTGCTAGACCTGTTCCGGGACAGGGAACCTACGAGCAGTACTTC
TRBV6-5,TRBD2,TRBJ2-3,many,CASRSKIGAGGSTDTQYF,TGTGCCAGCAGGAGTAAAATCGGGGCGGGAGGAAGCACAGATACGCAGTATTTT
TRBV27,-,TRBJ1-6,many,CASSLSARPNSPLHF,TGTGCCAGCAGTTTATCGGCCAGACCTAATTCACCCCTCCACTTT
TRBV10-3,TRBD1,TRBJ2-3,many,CAISGGTGPTDTQYF,TGTGCCATCAGTGGCGGGACAGGGCCCACAGATACGCAGTATTTT
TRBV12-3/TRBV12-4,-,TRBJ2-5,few,CASSSPGLQETQYF,TGTGCCAGCAGTTCCCCGGGACTTCAAGAGACCCAGTACTTC
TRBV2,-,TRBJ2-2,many,CASSLQGQHNTGELFF,TGTGCCAGCAGTCTACAGGGCCAGCACAACACCGGGGAGCTGTTTTTT
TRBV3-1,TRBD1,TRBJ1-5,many,CASSATQTGADQPQHF,TGTGCCAGCAGCGCCACACAGACAGGGGCGGATCAGCCCCAGCATTTT
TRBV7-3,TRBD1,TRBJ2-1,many,CASSFPGQGSGEQFF,TGTGCCAGCAGCTTCCCGGGACAGGGGTCTGGTGAGCAGTTCTTC
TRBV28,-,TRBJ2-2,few,CASSRTLEGSSGELFF,TGTGCCAGCAGTCGCACGCTAGAGGGGTCCTCCGGGGAGCTGTTTTTT
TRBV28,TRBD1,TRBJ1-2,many,CAIQTTDRANYGYTF,TGTGCCATCCAGACGACGGACAGGGCTAACTATGGCTACACCTTC
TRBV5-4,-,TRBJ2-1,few,CASSYEAGNEQFF,TGTGCCAGCAGCTACGAGGCGGGGAATGAGCAGTTCTTC
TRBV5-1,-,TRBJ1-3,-,CASSLVGESGNTIYF,TGCGCCAGCAGCTTGGTCGGGGAATCTGGAAACACCATATATTTT
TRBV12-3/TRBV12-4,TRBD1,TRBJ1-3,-,CASSLGQGAGNTIYF,TGTGCCAGCAGTTTGGGCCAGGGGGCGGGAAACACCATATATTTT
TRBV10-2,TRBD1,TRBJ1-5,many,CASSPGQGAGQPQHF,TGCGCCAGCAGCCCGGGACAGGGGGCAGGGCAGCCCCAGCATTTT
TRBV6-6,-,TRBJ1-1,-,CASRPEGGTEAFF,TGTGCCAGCAGACCGGAGGGGGGTACTGAAGCTTTCTTT
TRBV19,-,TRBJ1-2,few,CASRVGRGAGGYTF,TGTGCCAGTAGAGTGGGACGCGGGGCAGGAGGCTACACCTTC
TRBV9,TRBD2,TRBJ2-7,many,CASSREDGTYEQYF,TGTGCCAGCAGCCGGGAGGACGGCACCTACGAGCAGTACTTC
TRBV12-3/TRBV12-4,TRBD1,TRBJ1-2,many,CASKGAGQGNYGYTF,TGTGCCAGCAAAGGGGCAGGACAGGGGAACTATGGCTACACCTTC
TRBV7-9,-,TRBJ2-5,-,CASSFLDGQETQYF,TGTGCCAGCAGCTTCCTGGACGGGCAAGAGACCCAGTACTTC
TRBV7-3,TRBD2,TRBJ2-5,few,CASSPPRGNRWETQYF,TGTGCCAGCAGCCCGCCGCGGGGGAACCGTTGGGAGACCCAGTACTTC
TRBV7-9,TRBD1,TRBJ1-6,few,CASRTGAISPLHF,TGTGCCAGCCGGACAGGGGCGATTTCACCCCTCCACTTT
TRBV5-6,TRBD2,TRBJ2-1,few,CASSWPRGRARNEQFF,TGTGCCAGCAGCTGGCCCCGCGGGAGGGCCCGAAATGAGCAGTTCTTC
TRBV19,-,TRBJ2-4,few,CASSQPGDKNIQYF,TGTGCCAGTAGTCAGCCGGGGGACAAAAACATTCAGTACTTC
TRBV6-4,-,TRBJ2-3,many,CASSDVGGSTDTQYF,TGTGCCAGCAGTGACGTTGGGGGTAGCACAGATACGCAGTATTTT
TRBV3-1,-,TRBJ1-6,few,CASSQSPSGNSPLHF,TGTGCCAGCAGCCAATCCCCCAGTGGTAATTCACCCCTCCACTTT
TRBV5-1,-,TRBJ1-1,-,CASSLTTGGTEAFF,TGCGCCAGCAGCTTGACGACGGGAGGCACTGAAGCTTTCTTT
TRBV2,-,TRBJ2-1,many,CASRGRSTGNEQFF,TGTGCCAGCAGGGGACGGAGTACGGGCAATGAGCAGTTCTTC
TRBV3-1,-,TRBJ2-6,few,CASSHTGQGDLVLTF,TGTGCCAGCAGCCATACAGGACAAGGGGACCTTGTCCTGACTTTC
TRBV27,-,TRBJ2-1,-,CASRTASSYNEQFF,TGTGCCAGCAGGACAGCGAGCTCCTACAATGAGCAGTTCTTC
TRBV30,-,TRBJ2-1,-,CAWKRDLTPNEQFF,TGTGCCTGGAAACGGGACCTAACCCCCAATGAGCAGTTCTTC
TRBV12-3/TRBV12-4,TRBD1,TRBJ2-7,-,CASSHNQGAGEQYF,TGTGCCAGCAGTCATAACCAGGGGGCGGGCGAGCAGTACTTC
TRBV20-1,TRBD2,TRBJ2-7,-,CSARGSGRAREQYF,TGCAGTGCTAGAGGAAGCGGGAGGGCGAGAGAGCAGTACTTC
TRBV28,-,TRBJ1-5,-,CASRWTGRDQPQHF,TGTGCCAGCAGGTGGACGGGGAGGGACCAGCCCCAGCATTTT
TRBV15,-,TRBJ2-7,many,CATSRGVGIGEQYF,TGTGCCACCAGCAGAGGGGTAGGGATCGGCGAGCAGTACTTC
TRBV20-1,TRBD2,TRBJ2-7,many,CSEISGRARKYEQYF,TGCAGTGAAATAAGCGGGAGGGCCCGGAAGTACGAGCAGTACTTC
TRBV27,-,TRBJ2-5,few,CASSSIPEYQETQYF,TGTGCCAGCAGTTCTATTCCGGAGTACCAAGAGACCCAGTACTTC
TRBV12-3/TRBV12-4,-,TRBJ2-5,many,CASSLKETQYF,TGTGCCAGCAGTTTAAAGGAGACCCAGTACTTC
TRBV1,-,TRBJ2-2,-,CTSRQRKRKRKDNKSTGELFF,TGCACCAGCAGGCAGCGTAAGAGGAAGCGTAAAGACAACAAGTCCACCGGGGAGCTGTTTTTT
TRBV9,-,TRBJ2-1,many,CASSVEWSNEQFF,TGTGCCAGCAGCGTAGAGTGGAGCAATGAGCAGTTCTTC
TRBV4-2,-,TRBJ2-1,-,CASSQETTAAYNEQFF,TGTGCCAGCAGCCAAGAGACGACTGCCGCCTACAATGAGCAGTTCTTC
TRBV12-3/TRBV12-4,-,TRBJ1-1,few,CASSLRGSVNTEAFF,TGTGCCAGCAGTTTAAGGGGCTCGGTGAACACTGAAGCTTTCTTT
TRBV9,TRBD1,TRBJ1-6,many,CASSEGQGAYNSPLHF,TGTGCCAGCAGCGAGGGACAGGGAGCGTATAATTCACCCCTCCACTTT
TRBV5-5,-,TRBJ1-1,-,CASSSTVTEAFF,TGTGCCAGCAGCAGTACAGTTACTGAAGCTTTCTTT
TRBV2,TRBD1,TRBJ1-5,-,CASRMGQGEQPQHF,TGTGCCAGCAGGATGGGACAGGGCGAACAGCCCCAGCATTTT
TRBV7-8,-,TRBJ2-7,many,CASSLRQLDEQYF,TGTGCCAGCAGCTTGAGGCAGCTCGACGAGCAGTACTTC
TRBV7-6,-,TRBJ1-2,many,CASSPEAQGSGYTF,TGTGCCAGCAGTCCCGAGGCGCAGGGATCTGGCTACACCTTC
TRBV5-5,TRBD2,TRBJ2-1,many,CASSHHTSGTYNEQFF,TGTGCCAGCAGCCACCATACTAGCGGTACCTACAATGAGCAGTTCTTC
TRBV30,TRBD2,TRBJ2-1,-,CAWNVAGTQQFF,TGTGCCTGGAATGTAGCGGGAACCCAGCAGTTCTTC
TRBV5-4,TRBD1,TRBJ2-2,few,CASSPWTGSFTGELFF,TGTGCCAGCAGCCCATGGACAGGGAGTTTCACCGGGGAGCTGTTTTTT
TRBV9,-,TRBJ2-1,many,CASSVATGFGVGTGYNEQFF,TGTGCCAGCAGCGTAGCTACGGGATTCGGTGTCGGGACCGGCTACAATGAGCAGTTCTTC
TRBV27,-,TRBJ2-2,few,CASSLFPAGNTGELFF,TGTGCCAGCAGTTTATTCCCCGCGGGGAACACCGGGGAGCTGTTTTTT
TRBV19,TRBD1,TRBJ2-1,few,CASSIQGAITYNEQFF,TGTGCCAGTAGTATTCAGGGGGCGATCACCTACAATGAGCAGTTCTTC